This T cell receptor beta chain was documented in a study of cytomegalovirus exposure and HLA in healthy donors. Study outcomes and limitations: There were a few CMV-associated chains whose specificity for CMV antigens was confirmed in vitro.

TCRdb's table, derived via immunoSEQ multiplex PCR, lists solely in-frame clones and lacks some. The table records over 200,000 clones, about nine tenths of them present only once. CDR1 and CDR2 from the germline V gene are LGHNT and FRNRAP. The CDR3 extends over 15 amino acids. The V gene lost 2 bases and the J gene lost 5 bases, with 15 bases spanning the gap. Comment on this clone: No antigen is known for it.

The chain links TRBV12-5 to TRBJ1-1; the D gene is possibly TRBD1 (5 bases). Sequenced sample: PBMCs. This receptor was taken from a woman aged 18-29 years in good health and CMV-seropositive. The CDR3 nucleotides are TGTGCTAGTGGTTTGAGGCAGGGCCCGAGTACTGAAGCTTTCTTT. As protein: CASGLRQGPSTEAFF.